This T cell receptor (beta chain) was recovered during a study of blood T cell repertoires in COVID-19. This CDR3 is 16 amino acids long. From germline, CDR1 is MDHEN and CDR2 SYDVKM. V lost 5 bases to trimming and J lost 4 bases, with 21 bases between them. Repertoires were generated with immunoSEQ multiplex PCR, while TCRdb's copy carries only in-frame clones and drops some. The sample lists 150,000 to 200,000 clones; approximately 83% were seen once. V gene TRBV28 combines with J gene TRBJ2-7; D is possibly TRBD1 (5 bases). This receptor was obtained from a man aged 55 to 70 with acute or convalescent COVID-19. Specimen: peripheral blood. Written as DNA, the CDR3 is TGTGCCAGCAGTCCGCCCCCGACAGATAGAAGTTACGAGCAGTACTTC. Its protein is CASSPPPTDRSYEQYF. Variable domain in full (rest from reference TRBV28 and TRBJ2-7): DVKVTQSSRYLVKRTGEKVFLECVQDMDHENMFWYRQDPGLGLRLIYFSYDVKMKEKGDIPEGYSVSREKKERFSLILESASTNQTSMYLCASSPPPTDRSYEQYFGPGTRLTVT.